The 19 T cell receptor beta chains listed next were all sequenced from one sample in a study of cytomegalovirus exposure and HLA in healthy donors. Researchers ran the PCR with 60 Vbeta and 13 Jbeta primers. The repertoire was sequenced with immunoSEQ multiplex PCR; TCRdb's copy has only in-frame clones and lacks some. The data show 100,000 to 150,000 clones, around two thirds seen once. The sequenced sample was PBMCs. These receptors were obtained from a woman aged 40 to 50 in good health and CMV-seropositive.

This clone was seen only once. The V and J genes are TRBV6-5 and TRBJ1-3; 7 bases match TRBD1. CDR1 MNHEY and CDR2 SVGAGI come from the germline V gene. This CDR3 spans 16 amino acids. After removal of 4 bases from V and 4 bases from J, the junction contained 10 bases not matched to a gene. In DNA form, the CDR3 reads TGTGCCAGCAGTTCCACCCCAGGGGGGTCGGGAAACACCATATATTTT. Translated, it gives CASSSTPGGSGNTIYF.

As to this clone: Other DNA sequences in the sample encode the same CDR3. The chain uses TRBV9 and TRBJ2-2; no firm D call. The germline gives CDR1 SGDLS, CDR2 YYNGEE. Trimming removed 0 bases from V and 5 bases from J, with 5 bases in between. The CDR3 has 13 residues. The CDR3 DNA sequence: TGTGCCAGCAGCGTAGGGCGGACCGGGGAGCTGTTTTTT. It translates to CASSVGRTGELFF.

V and J are TRBV6-1 and TRBJ1-1; 10 nucleotides line up with TRBD1. V shed 8 bases and J 4 bases; nucleotides not matched to a gene: 7. Germline V lookup: CDR1 MNHNS, CDR2 SASEGT. The CDR3 runs 14 residues. For the CDR3, the DNA is TGTGCCAGCGGGGGGAGGACAGGGGGCACTGAAGCTTTCTTT. Encoded protein: CASGGRTGGTEAFF.

This chain joins TRBV15 and TRBJ2-3; D remains ambiguous. There are 13 residues in the CDR3. CDR1 is LNHNV, CDR2 YYDKDF, per germline (reference sequence). V lost 5 bases and J 0 bases, leaving 6 bases between the germline ends. The CDR3 loop is CATSLTSTDTQYF. CDR3 bases: TGTGCCACCAGCCTCACTAGCACAGATACGCAGTATTTT.

The chain employs TRBV9 and TRBJ1-4, with TRBD1 matching 8 bases. Germline trimming cut 3 bases from V and 4 bases from J; bases unmatched to any gene: 5. The CDR3 is 15 residues long. Germline V gene lookup returns CDR1 SGDLS and CDR2 YYNGEE. The CDR3 sequence is CASSGPDRVNEKLFF. CDR3 sequence (DNA): TGTGCCAGCAGCGGGCCGGACAGGGTTAATGAAAAACTGTTTTTT.

The CDR3 sequence is CASSPSTGAGGNEQFF. As DNA, the CDR3 is TGTGCCAGCAGCCCTAGTACGGGAGCGGGGGGGAATGAGCAGTTCTTC. This chain connects TRBV7-3 to TRBJ2-1, with 10 bases aligning to TRBD2. V was pared by 5 bases and J by 7 bases, with 11 bases of the junction left unmatched. Germline V CDR1 and CDR2: SGHTA, FQGTGA. CDR3 size: 16 residues.

This chain connects TRBV5-1 to TRBJ2-1; a possible D gene is TRBD1 (5 bases). Deletions cut 3 bases from V and 3 bases from J, with 7 bases between. Germline V lookup: CDR1 SGHRS, CDR2 YFSETQ. This CDR3 is 13 amino acids long. The CDR3 sequence: CASSSRDYNEQFF. In DNA form, the CDR3 reads TGCGCCAGCAGCTCCAGGGACTACAATGAGCAGTTCTTC.

The chain couples TRBV27 to TRBJ1-4, with TRBD1 as a possible D gene (6 bases). Germline CDR1 is MNHEY and CDR2 is SMNVEV (reference sequence). Trimming took off 5 bases at V and 7 bases at J, with 17 bases between the two ends. This CDR3 has 15 amino acids. CDR3 in amino acids: CASSPQGAAGEKLFF. CDR3 bases: TGTGCCAGCAGTCCACAGGGAGCCGCGGGTGAAAAACTGTTTTTT.

V and J are TRBV2 and TRBJ2-6; D call uncertain. Trimming pared 5 bases from V and 0 bases from J, leaving 8 bases between. Germline V gene sequence: CDR1 SNHLY, CDR2 FYNNEI. The CDR3 extends over 15 amino acids. The CDR3 region is CASSIRSSGANVLTF. The CDR3 nucleotides read TGTGCCAGCAGTATCCGGAGCTCTGGGGCCAACGTCCTGACTTTC.

This chain uses TRBV21-1 with TRBJ2-7; no check of the table's D call, TRBD2, against the DNA was made. TRBV21-1 is a pseudogene. The CDR3 length is 18 residues. The CDR3 protein is CASSTFPPSIGLGYEQYF. CDR3 DNA: TGTGCCAGCAGCACCTTCCCCCCCTCAATCGGCCTAGGCTACGAGCAGTACTTC.

The V gene is TRBV7-9, the J gene TRBJ2-7; 14 bases line up with TRBD2. The CDR3 loop spans 17 amino acids. The germline CDR1 and CDR2 sequences are SEHNR and FQNEAQ (reference sequence). With 4 bases clipped from V and 5 bases from J, the junction kept 10 bases outside the gene matches. The chain's CDR3 is CASSSFPGLAGVNEQYF. For the CDR3, the DNA is TGTGCCAGCAGCTCGTTCCCGGGACTAGCGGGAGTAAACGAGCAGTACTTC.

Only a few counts were recorded for this clone. The chain combines TRBV30 with TRBJ1-1; a weak D match, TRBD1 (5 bases). The V end lost 2 bases, the J end lost 3 bases, and 10 bases lay between the germline ends. CDR3 length: 13 residues. Germline loops: CDR1 GTSNPN, CDR2 SVGIG (reference sequence). The DNA of the CDR3 is TGTGCCTGGAGTCCGACAGCGTACACTGAAGCTTTCTTT. Amino acid sequence: CAWSPTAYTEAFF.

This clone was found once. The chain couples TRBV7-2 to TRBJ1-2, with D perhaps matching TRBD1 (6 bases). V lost 5 bases to trimming and J lost 4 bases, with 11 bases between them. The CDR3 extends over 13 amino acids. The germline V gene has CDR1 SGHTA and CDR2 FQGNSA. Written as DNA, the CDR3 is TGTGCCAGCAGCCCGGACAGATTCTATGGCTACACCTTC. Amino acids: CASSPDRFYGYTF.

The chain joins TRBV2 to TRBJ2-5; D ambiguous. CDR3 length equals 13 residues. From germline, CDR1 is SNHLY and CDR2 FYNNEI. The ends were cut back, 5 bases at V and 1 base at J, with 8 bases in the middle. The CDR3 DNA reads TGTGCCAGCAGTCGGAGTCCCCAAGAGACCCAGTACTTC. Translation gives CASSRSPQETQYF.

J is TRBJ2-5 and V is TRBV29-1; D possibly corresponds to TRBD2 (6 bases). The germline V and J ends were trimmed by 4 bases and 3 bases, with 12 bases remaining between them. The CDR3 is made up of 13 amino acids. Germline V lookup: CDR1 SQVTM, CDR2 ANQGSEA. CDR3 DNA sequence: TGCAGCGTTGGAGGTGGAGGGGAAGAGACCCAGTACTTC. Amino acids: CSVGGGGEETQYF.

The chain has TRBV5-6 and TRBJ2-7; TRBD2 might be the D (7 bases). With 0 bases removed from V and 6 bases from J, the gap between germline ends came to 13 bases. CDR1 and CDR2 from the germline V gene are SGHDT and YYEEEE. CDR3 length: 14 amino acids. The CDR3 nucleotides read TGTGCCAGCAGCTTGGCGGGGGGCGTGGGCGAGCAGTACTTC. Protein: CASSLAGGVGEQYF.

The chain joins TRBV19 to TRBJ2-6; 7 bases line up with TRBD2. Per the germline V gene, CDR1 is LNHDA and CDR2 is SQIVND (reference sequence). Trimming removed 5 bases from V and 2 bases from J; junction bases left unmatched: 3. This CDR3 has 15 amino acids. In nucleotides, the CDR3 is TGTGCCAGTAGTTTGGGGGGGACTGGGGCCAACGTCCTGACTTTC. It translates to CASSLGGTGANVLTF.

About this clone itself: An end of the junction differs from the germline gene, which may be a read error. The chain employs TRBV2 and TRBJ1-2; D might be TRBD1 (5 bases). The CDR3 spans 15 residues. Germline CDR1 reads SNHLY; CDR2 reads FYNNEI. CDR3 protein: CASRIEAFGDYDYTF. The DNA for the CDR3 is TGTGCCAGCAGAATAGAGGCTTTTGGGGACTATGACTACACCTTC.

This clone has a handful of counts. This chain links TRBV6-1 with TRBJ1-2; a possible D gene is TRBD1 (6 bases). The CDR3 is 13 amino acids. Germline loops: CDR1 MNHNS, CDR2 SASEGT. V dropped 6 bases and J dropped 6 bases, with 14 bases sitting between them. In DNA form, the CDR3 reads TGTGCCAGCAGATACCGGGACAAAGATGGCTACACCTTC. Protein product: CASRYRDKDGYTF.